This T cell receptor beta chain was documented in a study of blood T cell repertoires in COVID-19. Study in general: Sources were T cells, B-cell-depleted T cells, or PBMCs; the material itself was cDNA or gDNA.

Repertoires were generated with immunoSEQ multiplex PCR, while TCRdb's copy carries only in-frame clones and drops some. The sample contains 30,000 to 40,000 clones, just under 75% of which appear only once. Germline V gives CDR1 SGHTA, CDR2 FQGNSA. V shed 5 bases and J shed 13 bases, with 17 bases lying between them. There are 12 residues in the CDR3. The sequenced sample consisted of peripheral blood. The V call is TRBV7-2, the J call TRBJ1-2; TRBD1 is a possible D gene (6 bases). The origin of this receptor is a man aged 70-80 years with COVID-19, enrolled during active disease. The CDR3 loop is CASSQSTGSLTF. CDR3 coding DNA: TGTGCCAGCAGCCAGTCTACAGGGTCCCTCACCTTC.